These 31 T cell receptor beta chains share one sample of origin, sequenced in a study of CD8 T cells in ankylosing spondylitis. MiXCR was run by TCRdb on the 5' RACE reads, yielding one entry per CDR3 protein. Of 210,000 or so distinct CDR3 sequences in the sample, about a quarter were seen once. The sequenced sample consisted of blood, either unsorted or a sorted T cell fraction (not recorded which). These receptors all stem from a male donor with ankylosing spondylitis or in good health (not recorded which).

At least ten counts were recorded for this clonotype. The J gene is TRBJ2-7, the V gene TRBV5-1; 7 nucleotides match TRBD1. CDR3 length: 18 amino acids. Germline CDR1 is SGHRS and CDR2 is YFSETQ. The ends lost 5 bases at V and 3 bases at J; junction bases unmatched: 20. The CDR3 DNA is TGCGCCAGCAGTCACCCCCCCTCGACAGGGCCGGGTTGCTACGAGCAGTACTTC. Its translation: CASSHPPSTGPGCYEQYF.

The rearrangement uses TRBV5-1 and TRBJ1-3; D is unclear. In germline, CDR1 is SGHRS, CDR2 YFSETQ. CDR3 size: 14 residues. With 4 bases removed from V and 0 bases from J, the gap between germline ends came to 8 bases. The CDR3 protein is CASSPGYSGNTIYF. CDR3 in DNA: TGCGCCAGCAGCCCCGGCTACTCTGGAAACACCATATATTTT. Filled out from reference TRBV5-1 and TRBJ1-3, the complete variable domain reads KAGVTQTPRYLIKTRGQQVTLSCSPISGHRSVSWYQQTPGQGLQFLFEYFSETQRNKGNFPGRFSGRQFSNSRSEMNVSTLELGDSALYLCASSPGYSGNTIYFGEGSWLTVV.

The chain carries TRBV20-1 and TRBJ2-7, with D uncertain. The V end lost 0 bases, the J end lost 0 bases, and 9 bases lay between the germline ends. CDR3 length: 14 residues. Germline assignment: CDR1 DFQATT and CDR2 SNEGSKA (reference sequence). CDR3 protein: CSARDPLSSYEQYF. CDR3 bases: TGCAGTGCTAGAGATCCGCTGAGCTCCTACGAGCAGTACTTC.

This clonotype was counted ten times or more. This chain uses TRBV28 with TRBJ2-3, with D unclear. From germline, CDR1 is MDHEN and CDR2 SYDVKM. The CDR3 contains 14 residues. V dropped 3 bases and J dropped 2 bases, with 9 bases sitting between them. CDR3 in amino acids: CASSLFYTTDTQYF. The CDR3 DNA reads as TGTGCCAGCAGTTTGTTTTATACCACAGATACGCAGTATTTT.

This clonotype was seen many times. J is TRBJ1-1 and V is TRBV5-6, with a weak D call TRBD1 (6 bases). Trimming pared 0 bases from V and 4 bases from J, leaving 10 bases between. The length of the CDR3 is 14 residues. Germline assignment: CDR1 SGHDT and CDR2 YYEEEE. This CDR3 is CASSLDRVGTEAFF. The CDR3 nucleotides read TGTGCCAGCAGCTTGGACAGGGTGGGCACTGAAGCTTTCTTT.

The chain has TRBV10-3 and TRBJ2-7, with D unresolved. CDR3 size: 14 residues. Trimming cost V 0 bases and J 0 bases, with 6 bases left between them. Germline CDR1 is ENHRY and CDR2 is SYGVKD. The CDR3 loop reads CAISESSLSYEQYF. The CDR3 DNA is TGTGCCATCAGTGAGTCGTCCCTCTCCTACGAGCAGTACTTC.

The table lists this clonotype with many counts. V and J are TRBV6-1 and TRBJ1-1, with 10 bases identical to TRBD1. The J segment lost 2 bases and the V segment lost 5 bases, leaving 5 bases of the junction unmatched. Germline V gene lookup returns CDR1 MNHNS and CDR2 SASEGT. CDR3 length: 15 amino acids. This CDR3 is CASSPRDRGNTEAFF. In nucleotides, the CDR3 is TGTGCCAGCAGTCCCAGGGACAGGGGCAACACTGAAGCTTTCTTT.

The rearrangement links TRBV20-1 to TRBJ1-1; D gene ambiguous. Between the trimmed V and J ends, which lost 0 bases and 1 base, there was a span of 15 bases. Looked up from germline, CDR1 is DFQATT and CDR2 is SNEGSKA (reference sequence). The CDR3 spans 16 residues. DNA of the CDR3: TGCAGTGCTAGAGATTCCCCCCGTCAGACGAACACTGAAGCTTTCTTT. Protein product: CSARDSPRQTNTEAFF.

This clonotype was observed many times. The gene calls are TRBV5-1 and TRBJ2-7, with 9 bases aligning to TRBD1. The ends lost 3 bases at V and 9 bases at J; junction bases unmatched: 10. Germline-derived CDR1 and CDR2 are SGHRS and YFSETQ. This CDR3 region has 14 residues. CDR3 residues: CASSSGTGSFVQYF. For the CDR3, the DNA is TGCGCCAGCAGCTCCGGGACAGGGTCATTCGTGCAGTACTTC.

The table lists this clonotype with a few counts. The chain links TRBV20-1 to TRBJ1-6, with 8 nucleotides matching TRBD1. CDR1 is DFQATT and CDR2 is SNEGSKA in the germline V gene (reference sequence). The CDR3 is 16 residues long. J was trimmed by 4 bases and V by 3 bases; bases with no gene match: 8. CDR3 protein: CSARAWTGTYNSPLHF. In nucleotides, the CDR3 is TGCAGTGCTAGGGCTTGGACAGGGACTTATAATTCACCCCTCCACTTT.

This clonotype was recorded many times. V usage is TRBV28 and J usage is TRBJ2-2; TRBD1 is a possible D gene (6 bases). V shed 5 bases and J shed 4 bases, with 14 bases lying between them. Looked up from germline, CDR1 is MDHEN and CDR2 is SYDVKM. The CDR3 is made up of 15 amino acids. The DNA for the CDR3 is TGTGCCAGCAGTCCCAGAACAGGGACCACCGGGGAGCTGTTTTTT. This translates into CASSPRTGTTGELFF.

The chain couples TRBV15 to TRBJ2-3; TRBD2 might be the D (6 bases). The germline gives CDR1 LNHNV, CDR2 YYDKDF (reference sequence). This CDR3 spans 17 amino acids. Trimming cost V 6 bases and J 0 bases, with 19 bases left between them. The CDR3 reads CATSRRARATSTDTQYF. As DNA, the CDR3 is TGTGCCACCAGTAGGAGGGCGCGCGCCACTAGCACAGATACGCAGTATTTT.

Ten or more counts support this clonotype. The V call is TRBV10-3, the J call TRBJ2-7; tentatively, D is TRBD2 (6 bases). Trimming cost V 2 bases and J 2 bases, with 13 bases left between them. The CDR3 runs to 15 residues. From germline, CDR1 is ENHRY and CDR2 SYGVKD. CDR3 residues: CAISEGLAKTYEQYF. For the CDR3, the DNA is TGTGCCATCAGTGAGGGCCTAGCGAAAACCTACGAGCAGTACTTC.

This clonotype occurred many times. J is TRBJ1-2 and V is TRBV5-1; a possible D gene is TRBD1 (6 bases). The germline gives CDR1 SGHRS, CDR2 YFSETQ. V was clipped by 0 bases and J by 8 bases, with 17 bases between them. The CDR3 extends over 15 amino acids. The CDR3 region is CASSLEAQGSDGYTF. CDR3 DNA sequence: TGCGCCAGCAGCTTGGAAGCACAGGGTTCTGACGGCTACACCTTC.

This chain connects TRBV5-1 to TRBJ2-1, with D possibly being TRBD2 (6 bases). The length of the CDR3 is 15 residues. The V gene lost 7 bases and the J gene lost 3 bases, with 17 bases spanning the gap. In germline, CDR1 is SGHRS, CDR2 YFSETQ. The CDR3 sequence: CASRAIAVLYNEQFF. CDR3 DNA sequence: TGCGCCAGCCGAGCGATAGCGGTACTCTACAATGAGCAGTTCTTC.

At least ten counts were recorded for this clonotype. V gene TRBV12-3 or TRBV12-4 combines with J gene TRBJ1-6; D remains unclear. Trimming took off 2 bases at V and 9 bases at J, with 8 bases between the two ends. The CDR3 has 13 residues. CDR3 protein: CASSLPPGSPLHF. The CDR3 DNA reads TGTGCCAGCAGTTTACCCCCAGGTTCACCCCTCCACTTT.

This clonotype was counted a few times. This rearrangement joins TRBV19 to TRBJ2-2, with 8 positions matching TRBD2. The CDR3 extends over 12 amino acids. Unmatched junction bases numbered 3, after V lost 8 bases and J lost 7 bases. The germline gives CDR1 LNHDA, CDR2 SQIVND (reference sequence). The CDR3 loop is CASSSGHGELFF. CDR3 DNA sequence: TGTGCCAGTTCTAGCGGGCACGGGGAGCTGTTTTTT. Full variable domain (outside the CDR3, taken from reference TRBV19 and TRBJ2-2): DGGITQSPKYLFRKEGQNVTLSCEQNLNHDAMYWYRQDPGQGLRLIYYSQIVNDFQKGDIAEGYSVSREKKESFPLTVTSAQKNPTAFYLCASSSGHGELFFGEGSRLTVL.

This sequence joins TRBV20-1 and TRBJ2-1, with 9 bases identical to TRBD2. The ends lost 6 bases at V and 5 bases at J; junction bases unmatched: 8. The V gene's germline CDR1 is DFQATT and CDR2 SNEGSKA (reference sequence). CDR3 length: 14 amino acids. CDR3 nucleotide sequence: TGCAGTGCAATAATAGCGGGAGTGAACAATGAGCAGTTCTTC. Its protein is CSAIIAGVNNEQFF.

The chain has TRBV12-3 or TRBV12-4 and TRBJ2-5; D is uncertain. Trimming pared 3 bases from V and 4 bases from J, leaving 15 bases between. This CDR3 region has 15 residues. CDR3: CASSFFGSQPETQYF. For the CDR3, the DNA is TGTGCCAGCAGTTTCTTCGGTAGCCAGCCAGAGACCCAGTACTTC.

This clonotype was detected many times. The CDR3 here is CAISEPIEGFTDTQYF. CDR3 nucleotide sequence: TGTGCCATCAGTGAGCCAATCGAAGGATTCACAGATACGCAGTATTTT. The rearrangement uses TRBV10-3 and TRBJ2-3; D remains ambiguous. Trimming removed 2 bases at V and 2 bases at J, with 14 bases between. The germline CDR1 and CDR2 sequences are ENHRY and SYGVKD. CDR3 length: 16 residues.

The sample holds many counts of this clonotype. The genes are TRBV7-9 and TRBJ2-3; D not resolved. The V gene lost 3 bases and the J gene lost 5 bases, with 6 bases spanning the gap. The CDR3 sequence is 12 residues long. Germline-derived CDR1 and CDR2 are SEHNR and FQNEAQ (reference sequence). The CDR3 region is CASSFSQDTQYF. The CDR3 DNA reads as TGTGCCAGCAGCTTTAGTCAAGATACGCAGTATTTT.

The chain has TRBV6-1 and TRBJ1-6; 9 positions match TRBD1. The germline V gene encodes CDR1 MNHNS and CDR2 SASEGT. The CDR3 consists of 15 residues. After removal of 7 bases from V and 9 bases from J, the junction contained 10 bases not matched to a gene. CDR3 sequence reads: CASTNSGQGISPLHF. CDR3 DNA: TGTGCCAGCACTAATTCGGGACAGGGTATTTCACCCCTCCACTTT.

The rearrangement links TRBV20-1 to TRBJ2-1; the D gene is possibly TRBD2 (5 bases). Trimming stripped 6 bases from V and 0 bases from J, with 9 bases between. Germline V gene data show CDR1 as DFQATT and CDR2 as SNEGSKA (reference sequence). CDR3 length: 13 amino acids. DNA of the CDR3: TGCAGTGCGGAGCGGTTCTCCTACAATGAGCAGTTCTTC. Translated: CSAERFSYNEQFF.

This clonotype has a count of ten or more. The rearrangement uses TRBV28 and TRBJ2-7; D gene unclear. In germline, CDR1 is MDHEN, CDR2 SYDVKM. Trimming removed 3 bases at V and 0 bases at J, with 6 bases between. The CDR3 is 13 residues long. The CDR3 sequence is CASSLGSSYEQYF. As DNA, the CDR3 is TGTGCCAGCAGTTTGGGCAGCTCCTACGAGCAGTACTTC.

In this sample, this clonotype turned up a few times. The V gene is TRBV20-1, the J gene TRBJ2-5, with TRBD2 matching 10 bases. The CDR3 runs to 18 residues. Germline loops: CDR1 DFQATT, CDR2 SNEGSKA (reference sequence). Trimming took 0 bases from V and 4 from J; bases not matched to a gene: 14. The CDR3 spells CSARDSRLAGVKRETQYF. CDR3 DNA sequence: TGCAGTGCTAGAGACTCAAGGCTAGCGGGAGTAAAACGAGAGACCCAGTACTTC.

This clonotype has at least ten counts. The rearrangement links TRBV4-3 to TRBJ2-1, with 7 bases matching TRBD2. The J segment lost 5 bases and the V segment lost 5 bases, leaving 15 bases of the junction unmatched. Germline V gives CDR1 LGHNA, CDR2 YSLEER. The CDR3 has 17 amino acids. CDR3 nucleotide sequence: TGCGCCAGCAGCTTGGAAGCCCAAAGCGGGAATCACAATGAGCAGTTCTTC. Protein product: CASSLEAQSGNHNEQFF.

At least ten counts were recorded for this clonotype. V gene TRBV12-3 or TRBV12-4 combines with J gene TRBJ2-6, with TRBD2 matching 7 bases. V lost 8 bases to trimming and J lost 2 bases; unmatched junction nucleotides: 0. The CDR3 sequence is 13 residues long. The CDR3 sequence is CASAGAGANVLTF. As DNA, the CDR3 is TGTGCCAGCGCGGGAGCTGGGGCCAACGTCCTGACTTTC.

The chain employs TRBV29-1 and TRBJ2-7; TRBD1 aligns across 8 bases. This CDR3 is 16 amino acids long. The V gene end was trimmed by 7 bases and the J gene end by 2 bases; junction bases not matched to a gene: 16. CDR1 is SQVTM and CDR2 is ANQGSEA in the germline V gene. The CDR3 sequence: CSAGWGTGTAPYEQYF. The CDR3 region has the DNA TGCAGCGCTGGGTGGGGGACAGGCACCGCCCCCTACGAGCAGTACTTC.

This clonotype has only one observation. The genes are TRBV5-5 and TRBJ2-7; D is uncertain. The CDR3 is 13 amino acids. Germline V gene sequence: CDR1 SGHKS, CDR2 YYEKEE (reference sequence). Trimming left V 4 bases short and J 3 bases short, with 11 bases between. The CDR3 region has the DNA TGTGCCAGCAGCCCCGCCCTGTACTACGAGCAGTACTTC. This codes for CASSPALYYEQYF.

This chain uses TRBV29-1 with TRBJ2-2; TRBD1 matches at 8 bases. The V gene's germline CDR1 is SQVTM and CDR2 ANQGSEA. The CDR3 totals 13 residues. Trimming cost V 7 bases and J 7 bases; bases outside gene matches: 8. The CDR3: CSGGQGSGGELFF. DNA of the CDR3: TGCAGCGGCGGACAGGGTTCCGGCGGGGAGCTGTTTTTT.

This clonotype was seen at least ten times. The chain employs TRBV5-1 and TRBJ2-1; TRBD2 agrees at 11 bases. Looked up from germline, CDR1 is SGHRS and CDR2 is YFSETQ. J was trimmed by 9 bases and V by 1 base; bases with no gene match: 6. This CDR3 has 15 residues. The CDR3 loop is CASSLLTSGSGEQFF. In DNA, the CDR3 is TGCGCCAGCAGCTTGTTAACTAGCGGGAGTGGTGAGCAGTTCTTC.